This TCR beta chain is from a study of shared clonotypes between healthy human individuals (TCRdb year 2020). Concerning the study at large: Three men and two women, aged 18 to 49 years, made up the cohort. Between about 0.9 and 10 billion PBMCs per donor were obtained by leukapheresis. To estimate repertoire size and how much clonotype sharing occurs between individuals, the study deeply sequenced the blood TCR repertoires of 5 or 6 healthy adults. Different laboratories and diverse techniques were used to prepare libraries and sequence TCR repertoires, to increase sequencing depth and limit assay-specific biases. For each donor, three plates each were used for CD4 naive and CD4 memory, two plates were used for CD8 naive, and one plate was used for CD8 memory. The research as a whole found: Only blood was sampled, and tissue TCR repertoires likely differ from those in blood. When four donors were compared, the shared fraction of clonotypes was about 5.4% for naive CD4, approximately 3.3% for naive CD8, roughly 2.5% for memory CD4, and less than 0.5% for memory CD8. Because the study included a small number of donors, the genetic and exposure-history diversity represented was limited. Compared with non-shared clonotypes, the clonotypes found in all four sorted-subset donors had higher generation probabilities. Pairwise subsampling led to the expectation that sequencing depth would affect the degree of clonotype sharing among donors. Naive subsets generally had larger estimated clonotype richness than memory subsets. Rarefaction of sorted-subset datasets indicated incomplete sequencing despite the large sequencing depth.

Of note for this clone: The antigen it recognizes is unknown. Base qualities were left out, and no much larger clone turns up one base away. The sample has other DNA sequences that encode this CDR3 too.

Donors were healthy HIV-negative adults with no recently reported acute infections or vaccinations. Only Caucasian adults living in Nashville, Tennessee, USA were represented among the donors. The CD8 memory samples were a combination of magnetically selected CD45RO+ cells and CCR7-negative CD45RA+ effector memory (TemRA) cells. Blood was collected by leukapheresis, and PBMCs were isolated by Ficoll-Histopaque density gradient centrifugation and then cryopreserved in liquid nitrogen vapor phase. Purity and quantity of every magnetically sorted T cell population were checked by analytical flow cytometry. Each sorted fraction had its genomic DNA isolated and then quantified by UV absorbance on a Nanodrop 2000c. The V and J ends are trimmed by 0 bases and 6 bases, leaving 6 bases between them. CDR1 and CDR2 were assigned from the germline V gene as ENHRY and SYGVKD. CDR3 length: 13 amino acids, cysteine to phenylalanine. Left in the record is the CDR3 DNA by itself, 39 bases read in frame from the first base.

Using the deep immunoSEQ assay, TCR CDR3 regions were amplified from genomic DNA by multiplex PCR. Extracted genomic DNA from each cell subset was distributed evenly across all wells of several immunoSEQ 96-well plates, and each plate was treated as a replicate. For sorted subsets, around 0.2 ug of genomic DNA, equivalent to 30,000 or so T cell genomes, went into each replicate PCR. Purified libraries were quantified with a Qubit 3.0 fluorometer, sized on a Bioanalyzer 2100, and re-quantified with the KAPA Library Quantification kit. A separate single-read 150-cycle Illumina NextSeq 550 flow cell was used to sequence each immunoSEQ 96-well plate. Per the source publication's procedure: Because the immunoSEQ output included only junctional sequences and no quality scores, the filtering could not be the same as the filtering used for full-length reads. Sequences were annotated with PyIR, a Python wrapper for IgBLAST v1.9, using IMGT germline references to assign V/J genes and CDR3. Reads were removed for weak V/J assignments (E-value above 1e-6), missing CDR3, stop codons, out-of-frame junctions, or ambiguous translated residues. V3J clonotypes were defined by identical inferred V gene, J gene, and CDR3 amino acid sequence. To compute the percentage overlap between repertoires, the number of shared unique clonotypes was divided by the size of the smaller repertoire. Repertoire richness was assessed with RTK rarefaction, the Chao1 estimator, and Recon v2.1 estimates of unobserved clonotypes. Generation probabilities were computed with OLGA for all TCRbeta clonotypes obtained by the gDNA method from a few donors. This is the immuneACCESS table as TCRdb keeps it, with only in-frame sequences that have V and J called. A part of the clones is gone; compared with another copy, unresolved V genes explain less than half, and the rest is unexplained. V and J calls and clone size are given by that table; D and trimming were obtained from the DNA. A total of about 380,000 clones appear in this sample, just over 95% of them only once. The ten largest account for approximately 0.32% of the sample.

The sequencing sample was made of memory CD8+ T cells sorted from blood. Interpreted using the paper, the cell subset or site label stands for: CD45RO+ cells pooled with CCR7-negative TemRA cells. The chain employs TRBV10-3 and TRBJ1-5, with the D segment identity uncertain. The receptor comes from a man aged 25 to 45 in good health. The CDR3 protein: CAISESGVQPQHF. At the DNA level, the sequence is TGTGCCATCAGTGAGTCAGGAGTTCAGCCCCAGCATTTT.